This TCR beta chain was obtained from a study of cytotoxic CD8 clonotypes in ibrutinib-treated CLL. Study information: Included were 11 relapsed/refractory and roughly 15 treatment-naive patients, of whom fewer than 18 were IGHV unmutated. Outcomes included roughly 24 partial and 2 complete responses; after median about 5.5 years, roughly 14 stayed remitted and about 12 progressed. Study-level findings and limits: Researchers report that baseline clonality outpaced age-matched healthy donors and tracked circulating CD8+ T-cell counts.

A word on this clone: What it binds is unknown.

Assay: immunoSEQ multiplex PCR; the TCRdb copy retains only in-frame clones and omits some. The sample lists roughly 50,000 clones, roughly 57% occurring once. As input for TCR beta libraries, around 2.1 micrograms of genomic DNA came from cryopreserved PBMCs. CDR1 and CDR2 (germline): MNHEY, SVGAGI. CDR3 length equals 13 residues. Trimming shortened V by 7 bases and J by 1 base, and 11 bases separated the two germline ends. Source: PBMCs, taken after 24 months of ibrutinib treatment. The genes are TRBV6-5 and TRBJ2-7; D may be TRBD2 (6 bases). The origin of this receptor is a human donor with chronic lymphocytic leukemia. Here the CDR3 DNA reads TGTGCCAGCACGGCAGGGACTTCCTACGAGCAGTACTTC. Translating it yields CASTAGTSYEQYF.